This is a list of T cell receptor beta chains from one sample in a study of long-term antiretroviral therapy in people with HIV. Data came from immunoSEQ multiplex PCR; TCRdb stores just in-frame clones and leaves some out. The data hold 19,000 or so clones, with approximately 85% observed a single time. Source: unsorted PBMCs, taken at the start of antiretroviral therapy. The source is a man aged 30 to 39 with HIV. CDR3s include the opening cysteine and the closing phenylalanine or tryptophan. Fields, in order: CDR3 DNA, CDR3 protein, CDR3 length, J gene, clone size, V gene, D gene. The D gene is left open where the match is weak. Some rows have no size entry. The others give once, few or many, or a class for an expanded clone.

DNA: TGTGCCAGCAGCTTAGAGTTAAGGGCAGGGGGCGAGAACTATGGCTACACCTTC
CDR3: CASSLELRAGGENYGYTF
length: 18
J: TRBJ1-2
size: .
V: TRBV7-8
D: TRBD1

DNA: TGTGCCAGTAGCCATCGACAGGCAACTAATGAAAAACTGTTTTTT
CDR3: CASSHRQATNEKLFF
length: 15
J: TRBJ1-4
size: .
V: TRBV19
D: .

DNA: TGTGCCAGCAGCCCCGAGTGGGCAGCCGGGACTGAAAAACTGTTTTTT
CDR3: CASSPEWAAGTEKLFF
length: 16
J: TRBJ1-4
size: .
V: TRBV7-2
D: .

DNA: TGTGCCAGCAGCCCAACCAGGGGGGAGACCCAGTACTTC
CDR3: CASSPTRGETQYF
length: 13
J: TRBJ2-5
size: once
V: TRBV11-2
D: TRBD1

DNA: TGTGCCTGGAGCGTATTGAGGACAGGTAACTTTGGGGCCAACGTCCTGACTTTC
CDR3: CAWSVLRTGNFGANVLTF
length: 18
J: TRBJ2-6
size: .
V: TRBV30
D: TRBD1

DNA: TGTGCCAGCTCAACCCAAGAGACCCAGTACTTC
CDR3: CASSTQETQYF
length: 11
J: TRBJ2-5
size: .
V: TRBV18
D: .

DNA: TGCGCCAGCAGCCAAGAAATGAGGGAGGTGGATACGCAGTATTTT
CDR3: CASSQEMREVDTQYF
length: 15
J: TRBJ2-3
size: .
V: TRBV4-3
D: .

DNA: TGTGCCAGCCGGAAGGCTAGTCGGGATACGCAGTATTTT
CDR3: CASRKASRDTQYF
length: 13
J: TRBJ2-3
size: .
V: TRBV5-6
D: .

DNA: TGTGCCAGCAGCGTCCTCAGCGCCAAAAACATTCAGTACTTC
CDR3: CASSVLSAKNIQYF
length: 14
J: TRBJ2-4
size: .
V: TRBV11-3
D: .

DNA: TGTGCCAGCAGCTTACTTTACCGGGACTGGCCCTCCTACAATGAGCAGTTCTTC
CDR3: CASSLLYRDWPSYNEQFF
length: 18
J: TRBJ2-1
size: .
V: TRBV7-9
D: .

DNA: TGTGCCAGCAGTATAGACAGGGGGCTGAGTGGCTACACCTTC
CDR3: CASSIDRGLSGYTF
length: 14
J: TRBJ1-2
size: once
V: TRBV27
D: TRBD1

DNA: TGTGCCAGCAGCTTCCGGGGCGAGTGGTCCGGAAACACCATATATTTT
CDR3: CASSFRGEWSGNTIYF
length: 16
J: TRBJ1-3
size: once
V: TRBV7-9
D: .

DNA: TGTGCCAGCAGCATGGATGCAGCTACCAACTCTGGGGCCAACGTCCTGACTTTC
CDR3: CASSMDAATNSGANVLTF
length: 18
J: TRBJ2-6
size: .
V: TRBV9
D: .

DNA: TGTGCCAGCAGTTCGGACAGGCCTAGAGTTGAGGGTGAAGCTTTCTTT
CDR3: CASSSDRPRVEGEAFF
length: 16
J: TRBJ1-1
size: .
V: TRBV6-5
D: TRBD1

DNA: TGTGCCAGCAGCACCGGGACAGCCGAACAAAACATTCAGTACTTC
CDR3: CASSTGTAEQNIQYF
length: 15
J: TRBJ2-4
size: .
V: TRBV5-4
D: TRBD1

DNA: TGTGCCAGCAGCTTAAGCGGTAATGAAAAACTGTTTTTT
CDR3: CASSLSGNEKLFF
length: 13
J: TRBJ1-4
size: few
V: TRBV7-8
D: .

DNA: TGTGCCAGCAGACCGGGTGTAGATACCGGGGAGCTGTTTTTT
CDR3: CASRPGVDTGELFF
length: 14
J: TRBJ2-2
size: .
V: TRBV6-1
D: .

DNA: TGCGCCAGCAGCTTGGAAGGGACAGGGCTTACCCCCTACGAGCAGTACTTC
CDR3: CASSLEGTGLTPYEQYF
length: 17
J: TRBJ2-7
size: .
V: TRBV5-1
D: TRBD1

DNA: TGTGCCAGCAGCTTAACAGGGGGAAAGAATTCACCCCTCCACTTT
CDR3: CASSLTGGKNSPLHF
length: 15
J: TRBJ1-6
size: once
V: TRBV7-8
D: TRBD1

DNA: TGCGCCAGCAGCTACTCAGGGGACTACAATGAGCAGTTCTTC
CDR3: CASSYSGDYNEQFF
length: 14
J: TRBJ2-1
size: once
V: TRBV5-1
D: .

DNA: TGTGCCAGCAGCGCGGTGATCGGGGGGGGCCCAAATACGCAGTATTTT
CDR3: CASSAVIGGGPNTQYF
length: 16
J: TRBJ2-3
size: .
V: TRBV9
D: TRBD2

DNA: TGTGCCAGCATTACGGGAGGTACCTCATTCTCCTACAATGAGCAGTTCTTC
CDR3: CASITGGTSFSYNEQFF
length: 17
J: TRBJ2-1
size: .
V: TRBV28
D: TRBD2

DNA: TGTGCCAGCAGCCGCGACAGGGAAGAGACCCAGTACTTC
CDR3: CASSRDREETQYF
length: 13
J: TRBJ2-5
size: .
V: TRBV7-7
D: TRBD1

DNA: TGTGCCAGCAGCCAAGATGTAGGGAATCAGCCCCAGCATTTT
CDR3: CASSQDVGNQPQHF
length: 14
J: TRBJ1-5
size: .
V: TRBV4-2
D: .

DNA: TGTGCCAGTAGTATATCAGGGTTTGGGGTCTACAATGAGCAGTTCTTC
CDR3: CASSISGFGVYNEQFF
length: 16
J: TRBJ2-1
size: .
V: TRBV19
D: .

DNA: TGTGCCAGCAGTGAAGACCGCGGGACACCCCAGCATTTT
CDR3: CASSEDRGTPQHF
length: 13
J: TRBJ1-5
size: .
V: TRBV6-1
D: .

DNA: TGTGCCAGCAGCCTTTGGGTGGGAAATGAGCAGTTCTTC
CDR3: CASSLWVGNEQFF
length: 13
J: TRBJ2-1
size: .
V: TRBV6-4
D: .

DNA: TGTGCCAGCAGCTTAGTCGGGTACGAGCAGTACTTC
CDR3: CASSLVGYEQYF
length: 12
J: TRBJ2-7
size: .
V: TRBV11-2
D: .

DNA: TGCGCCAGCAGCTTGGGGGACAGGGATACCTACGAGCAGTACTTC
CDR3: CASSLGDRDTYEQYF
length: 15
J: TRBJ2-7
size: once
V: TRBV5-1
D: TRBD1

DNA: TGTGCCAGCAGCCCCGACGGAGGCTCCTACGAGCAGTACTTC
CDR3: CASSPDGGSYEQYF
length: 14
J: TRBJ2-7
size: .
V: TRBV7-3
D: .

DNA: TGCGCCAGCAGTGAGGGTGTCAGGAGTGGACAGCCCCAGCATTTT
CDR3: CASSEGVRSGQPQHF
length: 15
J: TRBJ1-5
size: medium-sized
V: TRBV10-2
D: .

DNA: TGTGCCTGGAGTCGCCTGCGGGGATACAATGAGCAGTTCTTC
CDR3: CAWSRLRGYNEQFF
length: 14
J: TRBJ2-1
size: .
V: TRBV30
D: .

DNA: TGTGCCAGTACCCCCGAGCAGGGGGCGAGGGAGCAGTACTTC
CDR3: CASTPEQGAREQYF
length: 14
J: TRBJ2-7
size: .
V: TRBV19
D: TRBD1

DNA: TGTGCCATCAGTGAGGAGGACGGATACAATCAGCCCCAGCATTTT
CDR3: CAISEEDGYNQPQHF
length: 15
J: TRBJ1-5
size: .
V: TRBV10-3
D: .

DNA: TGTGCCACCAGCAGAAAAAACAGGGAACCCGGGGAGCTGTTTTTT
CDR3: CATSRKNREPGELFF
length: 15
J: TRBJ2-2
size: .
V: TRBV15
D: .

DNA: TGTGCCAGCAGCGTAGGAGGGGCGGGGGGTCGAGAGACCCAGTACTTC
CDR3: CASSVGGAGGRETQYF
length: 16
J: TRBJ2-5
size: .
V: TRBV9
D: TRBD2

DNA: TGTGCCAGCAGCTTAGTCGGGGAGAACTACGAGCAGTACTTC
CDR3: CASSLVGENYEQYF
length: 14
J: TRBJ2-7
size: .
V: TRBV7-9
D: .

DNA: TGTGCCAGCAGTGGGGGGACAGGCTATGGCTACACCTTC
CDR3: CASSGGTGYGYTF
length: 13
J: TRBJ1-2
size: .
V: TRBV25-1
D: TRBD1

DNA: TGTGCCAGTAGTGAAGGGACCACAGATACGCAGTATTTT
CDR3: CASSEGTTDTQYF
length: 13
J: TRBJ2-3
size: .
V: TRBV19
D: .

DNA: TGTGCCAGCAGTTTCCATAATGAAAAACTGTTTTTT
CDR3: CASSFHNEKLFF
length: 12
J: TRBJ1-4
size: .
V: TRBV28
D: .

DNA: TGTGCCAGCAGCCACAAGTGGGGGGCATCAGAGACCCAGTACTTC
CDR3: CASSHKWGASETQYF
length: 15
J: TRBJ2-5
size: .
V: TRBV5-6
D: .

DNA: TGTGCCAGCAGGCCAGAGGGGATTCTAGCCAAAAACATTCAGTACTTC
CDR3: CASRPEGILAKNIQYF
length: 16
J: TRBJ2-4
size: .
V: TRBV28
D: .

DNA: TGTGCCAGCAGCCTCGGGAGCTCCTATAATTCACCCCTCCACTTT
CDR3: CASSLGSSYNSPLHF
length: 15
J: TRBJ1-6
size: .
V: TRBV9
D: .

DNA: TGTGCCAGCAGTGGACAGTGGAACTATGGCTACACCTTC
CDR3: CASSGQWNYGYTF
length: 13
J: TRBJ1-2
size: .
V: TRBV6-4
D: .

DNA: TGTGCCAGTAGGAGAGTGGCTAGCGATAACACCGGGGAGCTGTTTTTT
CDR3: CASRRVASDNTGELFF
length: 16
J: TRBJ2-2
size: .
V: TRBV19
D: .

DNA: TGTGCCTGGAGTGCCGCTAGCGGGATTTACGAGCAGTACTTC
CDR3: CAWSAASGIYEQYF
length: 14
J: TRBJ2-7
size: once
V: TRBV30
D: TRBD2

DNA: TGTGCCAGCAGTGAACATTCAGGGGGGCTTTCTACTGAAGCTTTCTTT
CDR3: CASSEHSGGLSTEAFF
length: 16
J: TRBJ1-1
size: .
V: TRBV25-1
D: TRBD1

DNA: TGTGCCAGCAGCTTCGGTGACTCTGGAAACACCATATATTTT
CDR3: CASSFGDSGNTIYF
length: 14
J: TRBJ1-3
size: .
V: TRBV7-8
D: .

DNA: TGTGCCAGCAGTTCACAGGGCCCAGAGACCCAGTACTTC
CDR3: CASSSQGPETQYF
length: 13
J: TRBJ2-5
size: .
V: TRBV6-5
D: .

DNA: TGTGCCAGCAGCTTGGGACAGCTGGGATACACAGATACGCAGTATTTT
CDR3: CASSLGQLGYTDTQYF
length: 16
J: TRBJ2-3
size: .
V: TRBV11-2
D: TRBD1

DNA: TGTGCCTGGAGGTTGGCCAGGGGGCTAAATGAGCAGTTCTTC
CDR3: CAWRLARGLNEQFF
length: 14
J: TRBJ2-1
size: .
V: TRBV30
D: TRBD1

DNA: TGTGCCAGCAGCTTACGCGCGACTAGCGGACAAGAGACCCAGTACTTC
CDR3: CASSLRATSGQETQYF
length: 16
J: TRBJ2-5
size: .
V: TRBV7-3
D: TRBD2

DNA: TGTGCCAGTACTGATAGGGGTTATAGCAATCAGCCCCAGCATTTT
CDR3: CASTDRGYSNQPQHF
length: 15
J: TRBJ1-5
size: .
V: TRBV19
D: .